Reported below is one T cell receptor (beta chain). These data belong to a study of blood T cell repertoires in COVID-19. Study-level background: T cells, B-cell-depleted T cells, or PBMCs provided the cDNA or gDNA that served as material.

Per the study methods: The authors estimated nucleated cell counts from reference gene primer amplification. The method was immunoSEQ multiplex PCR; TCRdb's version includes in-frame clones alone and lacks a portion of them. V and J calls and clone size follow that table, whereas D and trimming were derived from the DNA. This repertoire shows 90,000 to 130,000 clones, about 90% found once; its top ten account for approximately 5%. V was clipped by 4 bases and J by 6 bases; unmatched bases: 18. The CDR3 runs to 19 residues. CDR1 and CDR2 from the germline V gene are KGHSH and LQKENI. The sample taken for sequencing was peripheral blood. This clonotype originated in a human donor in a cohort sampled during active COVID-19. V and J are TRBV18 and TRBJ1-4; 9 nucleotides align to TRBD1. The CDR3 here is CASSLGQGTGTFEYEKLFF. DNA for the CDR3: TGTGCCAGCTCACTAGGACAGGGGACGGGGACGTTCGAGTATGAAAAACTGTTTTTT.